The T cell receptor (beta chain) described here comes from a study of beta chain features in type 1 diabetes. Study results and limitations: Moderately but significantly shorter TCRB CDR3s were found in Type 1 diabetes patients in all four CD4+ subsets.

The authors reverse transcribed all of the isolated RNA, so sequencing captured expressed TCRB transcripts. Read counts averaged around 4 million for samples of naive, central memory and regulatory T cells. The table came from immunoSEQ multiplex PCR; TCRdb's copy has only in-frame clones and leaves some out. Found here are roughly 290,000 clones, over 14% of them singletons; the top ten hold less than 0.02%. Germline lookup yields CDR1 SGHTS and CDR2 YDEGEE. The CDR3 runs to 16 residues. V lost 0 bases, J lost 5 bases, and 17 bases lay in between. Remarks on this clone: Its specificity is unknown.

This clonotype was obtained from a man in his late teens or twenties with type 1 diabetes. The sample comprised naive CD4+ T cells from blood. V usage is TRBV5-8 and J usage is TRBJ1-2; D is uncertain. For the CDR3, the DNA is TGTGCCAGCAGCTTGGTTTCCGGAGAAAGACGTTATGGCTACACCTTC. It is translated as CASSLVSGERRYGYTF. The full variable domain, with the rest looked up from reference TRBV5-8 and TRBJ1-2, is EAGVTQSPTHLIKTRGQQATLRCSPISGHTSVYWYQQALGLGLQFLLWYDEGEERNRGNFPPRFSGRQFPNYSSELNVNALELEDSALYLCASSLVSGERRYGYTFGSGTRLTVV.